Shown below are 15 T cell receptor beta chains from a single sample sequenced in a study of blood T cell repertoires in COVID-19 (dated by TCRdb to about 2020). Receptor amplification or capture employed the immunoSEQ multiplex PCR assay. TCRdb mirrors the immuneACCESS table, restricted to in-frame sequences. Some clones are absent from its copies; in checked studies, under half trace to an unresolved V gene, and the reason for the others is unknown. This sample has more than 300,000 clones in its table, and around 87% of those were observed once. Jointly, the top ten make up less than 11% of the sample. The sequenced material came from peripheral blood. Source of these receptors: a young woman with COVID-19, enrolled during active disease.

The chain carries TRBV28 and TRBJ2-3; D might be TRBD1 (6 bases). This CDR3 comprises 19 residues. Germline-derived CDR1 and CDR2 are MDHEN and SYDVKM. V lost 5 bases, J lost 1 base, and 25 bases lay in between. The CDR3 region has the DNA TGTGCCAGCAGTCCTCCCTTGTCCGCAGGGGATGTAGGCACAGATACGCAGTATTTT. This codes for CASSPPLSAGDVGTDTQYF.

The CDR3 region has the DNA TGTGCCAGCAGTAAAGGACAGCACACAGATACGCAGTATTTT. Amino acid sequence: CASSKGQHTDTQYF. The genes are TRBV27 and TRBJ2-3; D is perhaps TRBD1 (6 bases). V lost 5 bases, J lost 2 bases, and 11 bases lay in between. The CDR3 has 14 residues. Germline-derived CDR1 and CDR2 are MNHEY and SMNVEV (reference sequence).

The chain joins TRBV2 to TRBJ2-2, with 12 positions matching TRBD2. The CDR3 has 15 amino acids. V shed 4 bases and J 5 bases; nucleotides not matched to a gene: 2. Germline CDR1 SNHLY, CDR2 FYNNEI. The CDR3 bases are TGTGCCAGCAGTGTCGGACTAGCGGGAACCGGGGAGCTGTTTTTT. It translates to CASSVGLAGTGELFF.

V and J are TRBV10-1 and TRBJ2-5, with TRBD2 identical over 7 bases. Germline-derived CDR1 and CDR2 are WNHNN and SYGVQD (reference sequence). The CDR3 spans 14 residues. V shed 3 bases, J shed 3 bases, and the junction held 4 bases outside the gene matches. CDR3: CASSDGGSKETQYF. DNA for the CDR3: TGCGCCAGCAGTGATGGCGGGAGTAAAGAGACCCAGTACTTC.

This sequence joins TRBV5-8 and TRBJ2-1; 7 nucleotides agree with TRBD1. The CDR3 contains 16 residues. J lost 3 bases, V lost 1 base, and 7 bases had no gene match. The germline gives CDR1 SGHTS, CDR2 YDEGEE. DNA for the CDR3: TGTGCCAGCAGCTTGTTTACAGGGGCCCGCTACAATGAGCAGTTCTTC. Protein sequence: CASSLFTGARYNEQFF.

The CDR3 bases are TGTGCCAGCATCGGACAGGGTCTGACTGAAGCTTTCTTT. Its translation is CASIGQGLTEAFF. J is TRBJ1-1 and V is TRBV7-9; 8 bases are shared with TRBD1. The length of the CDR3 is 13 residues. V lost 7 bases to trimming and J lost 5 bases; unmatched junction nucleotides: 6. Germline-derived CDR1 and CDR2 are SEHNR and FQNEAQ (reference sequence).

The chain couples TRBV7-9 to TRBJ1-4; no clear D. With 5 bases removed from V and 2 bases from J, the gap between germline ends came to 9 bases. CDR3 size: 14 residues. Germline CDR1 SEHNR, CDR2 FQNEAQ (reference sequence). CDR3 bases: TGTGCCAGCAGCCACCGAGAGACTAATGAAAAACTGTTTTTT. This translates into CASSHRETNEKLFF.

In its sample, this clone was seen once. This chain's CDR3 is CASGATVSAYEQYF. The CDR3 DNA sequence: TGTGCCAGCGGGGCGACAGTCTCAGCCTACGAGCAGTACTTC. The chain uses TRBV6-5 and TRBJ2-7; D possibly corresponds to TRBD1 (5 bases). Germline V CDR1 and CDR2: MNHEY, SVGAGI. The CDR3 loop spans 14 amino acids. Trimming stripped 8 bases from V and 2 bases from J, with 16 bases between.

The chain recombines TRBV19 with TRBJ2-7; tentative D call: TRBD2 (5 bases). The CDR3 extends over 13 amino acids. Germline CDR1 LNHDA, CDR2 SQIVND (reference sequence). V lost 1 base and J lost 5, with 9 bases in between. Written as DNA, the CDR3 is TGTGCCAGTAGTATAGTACCCGGGAACGAGCAGTACTTC. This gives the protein CASSIVPGNEQYF. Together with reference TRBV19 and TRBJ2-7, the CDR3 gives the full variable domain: DGGITQSPKYLFRKEGQNVTLSCEQNLNHDAMYWYRQDPGQGLRLIYYSQIVNDFQKGDIAEGYSVSREKKESFPLTVTSAQKNPTAFYLCASSIVPGNEQYFGPGTRLTVT.

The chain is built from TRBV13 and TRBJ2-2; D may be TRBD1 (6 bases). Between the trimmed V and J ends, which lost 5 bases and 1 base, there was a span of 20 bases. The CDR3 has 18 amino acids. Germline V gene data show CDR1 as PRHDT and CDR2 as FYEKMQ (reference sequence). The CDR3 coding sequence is TGTGCCAGCAGCCCAGATTCAGCGAGCAGGGGGAACACCGGGGAGCTGTTTTTT. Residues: CASSPDSASRGNTGELFF.

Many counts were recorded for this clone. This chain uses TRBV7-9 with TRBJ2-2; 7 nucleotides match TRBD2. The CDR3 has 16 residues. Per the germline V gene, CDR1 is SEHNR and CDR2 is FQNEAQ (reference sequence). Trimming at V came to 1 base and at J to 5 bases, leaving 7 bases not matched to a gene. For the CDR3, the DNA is TGTGCCAGCAGCTTAGGGGCGGGAGTAAAGACCGGGGAGCTGTTTTTT. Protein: CASSLGAGVKTGELFF.

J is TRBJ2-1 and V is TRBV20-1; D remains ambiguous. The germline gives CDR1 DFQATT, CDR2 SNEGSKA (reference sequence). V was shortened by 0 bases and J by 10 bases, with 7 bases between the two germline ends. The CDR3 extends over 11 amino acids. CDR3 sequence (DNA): TGCAGTGCTAGAGAAGTCAGGGAGCAGTTCTTC. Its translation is CSAREVREQFF.

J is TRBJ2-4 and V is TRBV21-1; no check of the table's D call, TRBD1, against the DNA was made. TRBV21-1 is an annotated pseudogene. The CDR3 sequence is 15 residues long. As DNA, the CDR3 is TGTGCCAGCAGCAAATCGAGGGGGTACAAAAACATTCAGTACTTC. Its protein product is CASSKSRGYKNIQYF.

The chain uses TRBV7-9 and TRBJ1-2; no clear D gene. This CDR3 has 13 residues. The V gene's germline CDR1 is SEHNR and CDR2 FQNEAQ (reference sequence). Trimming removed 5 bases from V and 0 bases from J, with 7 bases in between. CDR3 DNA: TGTGCCAGCAGCCAGACAACTAACTATGGCTACACCTTC. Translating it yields CASSQTTNYGYTF.

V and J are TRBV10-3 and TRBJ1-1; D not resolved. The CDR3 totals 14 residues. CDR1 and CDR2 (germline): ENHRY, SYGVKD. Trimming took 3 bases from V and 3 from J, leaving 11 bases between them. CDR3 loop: CAISDPGRDTEAFF. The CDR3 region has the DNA TGTGCCATCAGTGACCCGGGAAGAGACACTGAAGCTTTCTTT.